This T cell receptor (beta chain) was recovered during a study of blood T cell repertoires in COVID-19. Study-level background: T cells, B-cell-depleted T cells, or PBMCs provided the cDNA or gDNA that served as material.

The CDR3 loop spans 14 amino acids. V lost 5 bases and J lost 1; bases outside the gene matches: 2. In germline, CDR1 is SGHVS, CDR2 FNYEAQ. In the original analysis: Nucleated cell number was recorded as an estimate derived from reference gene primer amplification. Libraries were prepared by immunoSEQ multiplex PCR; TCRdb keeps only in-frame clonotypes and omits some of them. That table supplies the V and J calls and clone size; D and trimming were determined from the DNA. Of about 150,000 clones listed, nearly 80% are singletons. The gene calls are TRBV7-6 and TRBJ2-3; 8 nucleotides agree with TRBD1. Material for sequencing was peripheral blood. This TCR came from a man older than 75 with acute or convalescent COVID-19. The CDR3 loop reads CASSPGGRTDTQYF. In DNA form, the CDR3 reads TGTGCCAGCAGCCCAGGGGGCCGCACAGATACGCAGTATTTT.